A selection of T cell receptor beta chains follows, all from one sample in a study of blood T cell repertoires in COVID-19. Libraries were prepared by immunoSEQ multiplex PCR; TCRdb keeps only in-frame clonotypes and omits some of them. The sample has approximately 47,000 clones, approximately 88% seen once. The material sequenced was peripheral blood. The receptors stem from a human donor with active COVID-19. The donor label of this sample is uncertain. The CDR3 runs from the conserved cysteine through the conserved F or W. A D gene is named only where the DNA matches it firmly.

CDR3aa: CASSHSSGNTIYF
d_gene: .
len: 13
j_gene: TRBJ1-3
v_gene: TRBV18

CDR3aa: CASATGTDTQYF
d_gene: .
len: 12
j_gene: TRBJ2-3
v_gene: TRBV30

CDR3aa: CASSPPARVETDTQYF
d_gene: .
len: 16
j_gene: TRBJ2-3
v_gene: TRBV12-1

CDR3aa: CASRGSGAETQYF
d_gene: .
len: 13
j_gene: TRBJ2-5
v_gene: TRBV7-9

CDR3aa: CASRGSGAPLHF
d_gene: .
len: 12
j_gene: TRBJ1-6
v_gene: TRBV12-3/TRBV12-4

CDR3aa: CASSLEGQGLGGYTF
d_gene: .
len: 15
j_gene: TRBJ1-2
v_gene: TRBV5-1

CDR3aa: CASSYLDGAYEQYF
d_gene: .
len: 14
j_gene: TRBJ2-7
v_gene: TRBV7-8

CDR3aa: CASSQDPRVYGYTF
d_gene: .
len: 14
j_gene: TRBJ1-2
v_gene: TRBV3-1/TRBV3-2

CDR3aa: CASSRQGNTEAFF
d_gene: TRBD1
len: 13
j_gene: TRBJ1-1
v_gene: TRBV18

CDR3aa: CASSQESQTGEQYF
d_gene: TRBD1
len: 14
j_gene: TRBJ2-7
v_gene: TRBV4-1

CDR3aa: CSGQLGASGTDTQYF
d_gene: .
len: 15
j_gene: TRBJ2-3
v_gene: TRBV29-1

CDR3aa: CASSLVPGPAFF
d_gene: .
len: 12
j_gene: TRBJ1-1
v_gene: TRBV7-9

CDR3aa: CAWTLGQGADSPLHF
d_gene: TRBD1
len: 15
j_gene: TRBJ1-6
v_gene: TRBV30

CDR3aa: CARSVRELAGGDKTQYF
d_gene: TRBD2
len: 17
j_gene: TRBJ2-5
v_gene: TRBV5-3

CDR3aa: CSLVRTSGSSYNEQFF
d_gene: TRBD2
len: 16
j_gene: TRBJ2-1
v_gene: TRBV29-1

CDR3aa: CASSEPPLRVAGGPGPYEQYF
d_gene: TRBD2
len: 21
j_gene: TRBJ2-7
v_gene: TRBV10-1

CDR3aa: CASIRDSGANVLTF
d_gene: .
len: 14
j_gene: TRBJ2-6
v_gene: TRBV7-2

CDR3aa: CASTTGANTGELFF
d_gene: .
len: 14
j_gene: TRBJ2-2
v_gene: TRBV5-1

CDR3aa: CASSRTGRTDTQYF
d_gene: TRBD1
len: 14
j_gene: TRBJ2-3
v_gene: TRBV19

CDR3aa: CASSLGRGTGGQPQHF
d_gene: TRBD1
len: 16
j_gene: TRBJ1-5
v_gene: TRBV7-2

CDR3aa: CASDSGGGLSYETQYF
d_gene: TRBD2
len: 16
j_gene: TRBJ2-5
v_gene: TRBV5-1

CDR3aa: CATSALAADTQYF
d_gene: .
len: 13
j_gene: TRBJ2-3
v_gene: TRBV24-1

CDR3aa: CASSSRSPGNTGELFF
d_gene: .
len: 16
j_gene: TRBJ2-2
v_gene: TRBV18

CDR3aa: CASGTVKYGYTF
d_gene: TRBD1
len: 12
j_gene: TRBJ1-2
v_gene: TRBV2

CDR3aa: CASSYSRGLWEQYF
d_gene: TRBD1
len: 14
j_gene: TRBJ2-7
v_gene: TRBV6-6

CDR3aa: CASSPKDRGHTGELFF
d_gene: TRBD1
len: 16
j_gene: TRBJ2-2
v_gene: TRBV7-2

CDR3aa: CASSAGQDTGELFF
d_gene: .
len: 14
j_gene: TRBJ2-2
v_gene: TRBV10-1

CDR3aa: CASNPTGGYTEAFF
d_gene: TRBD1
len: 14
j_gene: TRBJ1-1
v_gene: TRBV6-5